These 29 T cell receptor beta chains share one sample of origin, sequenced in a study of Tregs in tolerant kidney transplant recipients. Generated by immunoSEQ multiplex PCR, the TCRdb table keeps only in-frame clones and is missing some. The profile shows 80,000 or so clones, 91% of them singletons. Related graft donors supplied nonmyeloablative bone marrow transplants, and mixed chimerism was transient. The specimen comprised CD4+ T cells from blood (PBMCs), sampled 24 months after the transplant. Source of these receptors: a human patient who received a combined kidney and bone marrow transplant. Some T cells may possibly be graft donor cells.

The rearrangement uses TRBV19 and TRBJ1-5; 10 nucleotides align to TRBD1. This CDR3 is 14 amino acids long. The V gene end was trimmed by 7 bases and the J gene end by 11 bases; junction bases not matched to a gene: 11. CDR1 is LNHDA and CDR2 is SQIVND in the germline V gene (reference sequence). CDR3 sequence reads: CASMDRGGKVAQHF. The CDR3 DNA reads TGTGCCAGTATGGACAGGGGGGGAAAGGTGGCCCAGCATTTT.

This clone was found once. The V call is TRBV2, the J call TRBJ2-1; the match to TRBD2 covers 11 bases. Germline V gives CDR1 SNHLY, CDR2 FYNNEI. The V segment lost 7 bases and the J segment 7 bases; nucleotides outside the gene matches: 9. The CDR3 totals 15 residues. CDR3 amino acids: CASTHSGGAENEQFF. The DNA of the CDR3 is TGTGCCAGCACCCATAGCGGGGGGGCCGAAAATGAGCAGTTCTTC.

The gene calls are TRBV11-3 and TRBJ1-6, with D possibly TRBD1 on 5 matching bases. The CDR3 contains 15 residues. The germline CDR1 and CDR2 sequences are SGHNT and YENEEA. Between the trimmed V and J ends, which lost 5 bases and 6 bases, there was a span of 14 bases. CDR3 bases: TGTGCCAGCAGCATTGAATCAGGGTCTAATTCACCCCTCCACTTT. Amino acids: CASSIESGSNSPLHF. The full variable domain, in which reference TRBV11-3 and TRBJ1-6 provide the parts outside the CDR3, is EAGVVQSPRYKIIEKKQPVAFWCNPISGHNTLYWYLQNLGQGPELLIRYENEEAVDDSQLPKDRFSAERLKGVDSTLKIQPAELGDSAVYLCASSIESGSNSPLHFGNGTRLTVT.

The CDR3 coding sequence is TGTGCCAGCAGCTTAGGGGGAGCGGGAGGGTATGAGCAGTTCTTC. Residues: CASSLGGAGGYEQFF. The rearrangement joins TRBV11-3 to TRBJ2-1; 10 bases are a match to TRBD2. Germline V lookup: CDR1 SGHNT, CDR2 YENEEA. The CDR3 loop spans 15 amino acids. Trimming removed 1 base from V and 8 bases from J; junction bases left unmatched: 5.

This clone has only a few counts. The V and J genes are TRBV2 and TRBJ2-7, with 13 bases matching TRBD2. The ends lost 9 bases at V and 7 bases at J; junction bases unmatched: 12. This CDR3 region has 15 residues. Looked up from germline, CDR1 is SNHLY and CDR2 is FYNNEI. CDR3 region: CASCPGLAGRREQYF. CDR3 DNA: TGTGCCAGTTGCCCGGGACTAGCGGGACGGCGGGAGCAGTACTTC.

The chain employs TRBV5-4 and TRBJ2-1; 11 bases agree with TRBD2. J was trimmed by 6 bases and V by 2 bases; bases with no gene match: 1. The CDR3 runs to 14 residues. The germline V gene encodes CDR1 SGHNT and CDR2 YYREEE (reference sequence). CDR3: CASSFGLAGNEQFF. CDR3 DNA: TGTGCCAGCAGCTTTGGACTAGCGGGCAATGAGCAGTTCTTC.

The rearrangement joins TRBV7-8 to TRBJ2-5, with TRBD2 matching over 13 bases. The CDR3 is 16 residues long. Germline CDR1 SGHVS, CDR2 FQNEAQ. V dropped 5 bases and J dropped 5; count of bases not matched to a gene: 8. The CDR3 nucleotides read TGTGCCAGCAGCCAGAGACTAGCGGGAGGATTGGAGACCCAGTACTTC. It encodes CASSQRLAGGLETQYF.

This chain connects TRBV28 to TRBJ2-2, with D uncertain. CDR3 length: 15 residues. Germline CDR1 MDHEN, CDR2 SYDVKM. V shed 3 bases and J shed 1 base, with 9 bases lying between them. The CDR3 region has the DNA TGTGCCAGCAGTTTGTGGCAGAAGAACACCGGGGAGCTGTTTTTT. Protein product: CASSLWQKNTGELFF.

The rearrangement joins TRBV19 to TRBJ1-5; D is perhaps TRBD1 (5 bases). CDR1 and CDR2 from the germline V gene are LNHDA and SQIVND (reference sequence). Trimming took off 5 bases at V and 6 bases at J, with 14 bases between the two ends. CDR3 size: 14 residues. Here the CDR3 reads CASSLMDNGQPQHF. The CDR3 bases are TGTGCCAGTAGTCTGATGGACAACGGTCAGCCCCAGCATTTT.

The chain carries TRBV30 and TRBJ2-7, with 8 bases aligning to TRBD1. Germline V gene lookup returns CDR1 GTSNPN and CDR2 SVGIG (reference sequence). CDR3 size: 14 residues. V dropped 3 bases and J dropped 4; count of bases not matched to a gene: 8. The CDR3 sequence: CAWSADRVKYEQYF. The CDR3, as DNA: TGTGCCTGGAGCGCGGACAGGGTGAAATACGAGCAGTACTTC. Drawing the rest from reference TRBV30 and TRBJ2-7, the complete variable domain is SQTIHQWPATLVQPVGSPLSLECTVEGTSNPNLYWYRQAAGRGLQLLFYSVGIGQISSEVPQNLSASRPQDRQFILSSKKLLLSDSGFYLCAWSADRVKYEQYFGPGTRLTVT.

The rearrangement joins TRBV6-5 to TRBJ1-4; a possible D gene is TRBD1 (5 bases). The CDR3 totals 15 residues. Trimming took 0 bases from V and 4 from J, leaving 9 bases between them. Germline assignment: CDR1 MNHEY and CDR2 SVGAGI. In nucleotides, the CDR3 is TGTGCCAGCAGTTACTCAGGGGCCAATAATGAAAAACTGTTTTTT. The encoded protein is CASSYSGANNEKLFF.

This chain joins TRBV5-4 and TRBJ2-7, with D perhaps matching TRBD2 (7 bases). Between the trimmed V and J ends, which lost 4 bases and 1 base, there was a span of 12 bases. The CDR3 spans 14 residues. Germline V lookup: CDR1 SGHNT, CDR2 YYREEE (reference sequence). The CDR3 nucleotides are TGTGCCAGCAGCGCCAGGGGAGGGTCCTACGAGCAGTACTTC. Residues: CASSARGGSYEQYF.

The V gene is TRBV5-4, the J gene TRBJ2-7, with a weak D call TRBD2 (6 bases). The ends were cut back, 0 bases at V and 0 bases at J, with 10 bases in the middle. CDR1 is SGHNT, CDR2 YYREEE, per germline (reference sequence). This CDR3 has 15 residues. The CDR3 loop is CASSLALAASYEQYF. CDR3 coding DNA: TGTGCCAGCAGCTTGGCCTTAGCGGCCTCCTACGAGCAGTACTTC.

This clone was observed once. CDR3 nucleotides: TGTGCTTGGGACAGCTACAATGAGCAGTTCTTC. Its protein is CAWDSYNEQFF. The chain uses TRBV30 and TRBJ2-1, with 7 bases that match TRBD1. CDR1 and CDR2 from the germline V gene are GTSNPN and SVGIG (reference sequence). CDR3 length: 11 residues.

The chain links TRBV7-2 to TRBJ2-3, with D unclear. This CDR3 is 14 amino acids long. CDR1 and CDR2 (germline): SGHTA, FQGNSA. Trimming cost V 7 bases and J 4 bases, with 15 bases left between them. CDR3 sequence: CASIRVSNSDTQYF. CDR3 DNA: TGTGCCAGCATTCGGGTCAGTAATTCAGATACGCAGTATTTT.

This sequence joins TRBV5-1 and TRBJ2-5; the D gene is possibly TRBD2 (6 bases). V was trimmed by 7 bases and J by 4 bases, leaving 17 bases between them. The CDR3 has 14 amino acids. The V gene's germline CDR1 is SGHRS and CDR2 YFSETQ. CDR3 protein: CASGPGGGPETQYF. The CDR3 nucleotides are TGCGCCAGCGGCCCCGGGGGAGGTCCAGAGACCCAGTACTTC.

The rearrangement joins TRBV5-4 to TRBJ1-2; no clear D gene. The V gene lost 4 bases and the J gene lost 5 bases, with 12 bases spanning the gap. This CDR3 has 13 residues. The germline V gene encodes CDR1 SGHNT and CDR2 YYREEE (reference sequence). This chain's CDR3 is CASSLLSSYGYTF. The CDR3 coding sequence is TGTGCCAGCAGCCTCCTGTCCTCTTATGGCTACACCTTC.

The chain recombines TRBV11-3 with TRBJ2-2, with a possible D match to TRBD1 (5 bases). Trimming left V 5 bases short and J 4 bases short, with 14 bases between. Germline CDR1 reads SGHNT; CDR2 reads YENEEA. This CDR3 spans 15 amino acids. The CDR3 region is CASSTTPGLTGELFF. DNA for the CDR3: TGTGCCAGCAGCACAACCCCAGGGCTCACCGGGGAGCTGTTTTTT.

V gene TRBV19 combines with J gene TRBJ1-2, with a weak D call TRBD1 (5 bases). CDR1 is LNHDA, CDR2 SQIVND, per germline (reference sequence). The CDR3 is 14 amino acids. V was clipped by 4 bases and J by 4 bases, with 13 bases between them. The CDR3 DNA sequence: TGTGCCAGTAGTACCCAGGGTTCGGCCTATGGCTACACCTTC. This codes for CASSTQGSAYGYTF.

The chain employs TRBV4-2 and TRBJ2-7; D may be TRBD1 (6 bases). Trimming removed 1 base at V and 5 bases at J, with 9 bases between. Germline V gene sequence: CDR1 LGHNA, CDR2 YNFKEQ. This CDR3 has 13 residues. This chain's CDR3 is CASSQVEGDEQYF. The CDR3 coding sequence is TGTGCCAGCAGCCAAGTAGAGGGGGACGAGCAGTACTTC.

The chain employs TRBV12-2 and TRBJ2-5; TRBD2, the D gene given by the table, was not confirmed from the DNA. TRBV12-2 is a recognized pseudogene. This CDR3 is built from 16 residues. Written as DNA, the CDR3 is TGTGCAAGTCGCTTAGGGAGACTAGCGTTGCAAGAGACCCAGTACTTC. It encodes CASRLGRLALQETQYF.

The chain is built from TRBV7-6 and TRBJ2-7, with D possibly being TRBD2 (6 bases). Germline CDR1 SGHVS, CDR2 FNYEAQ. The CDR3 has 13 residues. V gave up 0 bases and J gave up 3 bases, with 6 bases separating them. The CDR3 sequence is CASSLAEGYEQYF. CDR3 nucleotides: TGTGCCAGCAGCTTAGCGGAGGGCTACGAGCAGTACTTC.

The CDR3 nucleotides read TGTGCCAGCAGCTTAATCCCTCCGGGAGGCCCCACCGGGGAGCTGTTTTTT. Protein product: CASSLIPPGGPTGELFF. The chain couples TRBV7-3 to TRBJ2-2; 7 nucleotides agree with TRBD2. There are 17 residues in the CDR3. The germline gives CDR1 SGHTA, CDR2 FQGTGA. V trimming: 1 base; J trimming: 4 bases; junction bases outside the gene matches: 9.

This clone was seen only once. The chain joins TRBV5-1 to TRBJ2-3; 7 nucleotides match TRBD1. This CDR3 has 15 amino acids. CDR1 and CDR2 from the germline V gene are SGHRS and YFSETQ. V shed 2 bases, J shed 3 bases, and the junction held 6 bases outside the gene matches. DNA for the CDR3: TGCGCCAGCAGCTTAACCGGACAGGCAACAGATACGCAGTATTTT. Protein sequence: CASSLTGQATDTQYF.

The chain has TRBV4-1 and TRBJ2-7; tentatively, D is TRBD2 (5 bases). The CDR3 covers 14 residues. Germline assignment: CDR1 MGHRA and CDR2 YSYEKL. V was shortened by 6 bases and J by 0 bases, with 12 bases between the two germline ends. In DNA, the CDR3 is TGCGCCAGCAGTACTAGTTGGAGCTCCTACGAGCAGTACTTC. Protein product: CASSTSWSSYEQYF.

This chain connects TRBV7-3 to TRBJ2-2, with 8 positions matching TRBD2. V shed 5 bases, J shed 8 bases, and the junction held 10 bases outside the gene matches. The CDR3 is made up of 15 amino acids. The germline V gene has CDR1 SGHTA and CDR2 FQGTGA. Written as DNA, the CDR3 is TGTGCCAGCAGCGGTAGCGGGGCCGGGTTGGGGGAGCTGTTTTTT. Translation gives CASSGSGAGLGELFF.

The chain employs TRBV11-3 and TRBJ1-1; 11 bases match TRBD1. The CDR3 totals 14 residues. Germline CDR1 is SGHNT and CDR2 is YENEEA. V trimming: 5 bases; J trimming: 4 bases; junction bases outside the gene matches: 3. The CDR3 protein is CASSTGQGATEAFF. Written as DNA, the CDR3 is TGTGCCAGCAGCACCGGACAGGGGGCCACTGAAGCTTTCTTT.

The gene calls are TRBV12-5 and TRBJ2-7, with D uncertain. Germline-derived CDR1 and CDR2 are LGHNT and FRNRAP. The CDR3 has 13 amino acids. Trimming cost V 6 bases and J 1 base, with 10 bases left between them. CDR3 sequence reads: CASGEGRSYEQYF. CDR3 DNA sequence: TGTGCTAGTGGGGAAGGCAGGTCCTACGAGCAGTACTTC.

CDR3 sequence reads: CASTAGQATSYEQYF. The DNA for the CDR3 is TGTGCCAGCACCGCTGGACAGGCGACCTCCTACGAGCAGTACTTC. The chain recombines TRBV28 with TRBJ2-7; 7 bases map to TRBD1. Germline CDR1 and CDR2: MDHEN and SYDVKM. The CDR3 extends over 15 amino acids. V shed 7 bases, J shed 0 bases, and the junction held 9 bases outside the gene matches.